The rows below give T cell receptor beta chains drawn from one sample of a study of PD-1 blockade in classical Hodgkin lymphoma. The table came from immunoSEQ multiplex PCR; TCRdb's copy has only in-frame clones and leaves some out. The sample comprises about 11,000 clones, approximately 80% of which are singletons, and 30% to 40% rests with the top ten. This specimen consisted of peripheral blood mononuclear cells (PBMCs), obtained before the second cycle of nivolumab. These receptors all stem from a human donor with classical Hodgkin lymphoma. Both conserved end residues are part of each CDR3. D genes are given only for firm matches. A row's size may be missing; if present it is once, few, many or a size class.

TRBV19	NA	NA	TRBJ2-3	TGTGCCAGTAGTCCACTACCGGGACTGGGTTACACAGATACGCAGTATTTT	CASSPLPGLGYTDTQYF
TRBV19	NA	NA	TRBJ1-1	TGTGCCAGTAGTACCATCCCGTTGATTTATAACACTGAAGCTTTCTTT	CASSTIPLIYNTEAFF
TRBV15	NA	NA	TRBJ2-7	TGTGCCACCAGCAGAGATAGGAACGAGCAGTACTTC	CATSRDRNEQYF
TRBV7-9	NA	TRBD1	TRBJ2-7	TGTGCCAGCAGGATACAGGGGATCGACTACGAGCAGTACTTC	CASRIQGIDYEQYF
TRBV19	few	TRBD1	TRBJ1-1	TGTGCCAGTAGTCGGGCAGGGGGCTCTTTGAACACTGAAGCTTTCTTT	CASSRAGGSLNTEAFF
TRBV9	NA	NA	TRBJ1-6	TGTGCCAGCAGCGTAGCCCTGGGCGGAGGGCCCCTCCACTTT	CASSVALGGGPLHF
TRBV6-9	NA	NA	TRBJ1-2	TGTGCCAGCAGTTATCGCAATGGCGGCTACACCTTC	CASSYRNGGYTF
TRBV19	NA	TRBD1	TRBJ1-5	TGTGCCAGTAACCACAGGGGGCCGAATCAGCCCCAGCATTTT	CASNHRGPNQPQHF
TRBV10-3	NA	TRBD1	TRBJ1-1	TGTGCCATCAGGGAACAAAGACAGGGCAAGAACACTGAAGCTTTCTTT	CAIREQRQGKNTEAFF
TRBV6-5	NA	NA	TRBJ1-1	TGTGCCAGCAGTAGAGAAGGGGAAAGGTCTGAAGCTTTCTTT	CASSREGERSEAFF
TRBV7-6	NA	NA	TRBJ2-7	TGTGCCAGCAGCGTTGCGGACAGATCCTACGAGCAGTACTTC	CASSVADRSYEQYF
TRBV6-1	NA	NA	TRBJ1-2	TGTGCCAGCAGTTGGGAAAGGCAGGGCTACACCTTC	CASSWERQGYTF
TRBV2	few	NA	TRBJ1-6	TGTGCCAGCAACCCCTCGGGGGAGCGTTCACCCCTCCACTTT	CASNPSGERSPLHF
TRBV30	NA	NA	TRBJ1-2	TGTGCCTCTACGGGGGGGGTAAACTATGGCTACACCTTC	CASTGGVNYGYTF
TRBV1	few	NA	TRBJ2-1	TGCACCAGCAGCCAAGATGAGGCCCCTGGGGATGAGCAGTTCTTC	CTSSQDEAPGDEQFF
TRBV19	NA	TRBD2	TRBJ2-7	TGTGCCAGTAAAGGGACTAGCGGGCTGGACTACGAGCAGTACTTC	CASKGTSGLDYEQYF
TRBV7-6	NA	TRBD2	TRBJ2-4	TGTGCCAGCAGCTTAGCGGCCGGGACTAGCGGGAACAACCGAGCCAAAAACATTCAGTACTTC	CASSLAAGTSGNNRAKNIQYF
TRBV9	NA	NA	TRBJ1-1	TGTGCCAGCAGCGTAGATCAGACCGCGAACACTGAAGCTTTCTTT	CASSVDQTANTEAFF
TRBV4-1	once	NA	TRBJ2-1	TGCGCCAGCAGCCAGCCCAACCCAGGGGGGGGACACAATGAGCAGTTCTTC	CASSQPNPGGGHNEQFF
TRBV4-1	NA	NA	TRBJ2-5	TGCGCCAGCAGCCGGCCCTTTGGAGAGACCCAGTACTTC	CASSRPFGETQYF
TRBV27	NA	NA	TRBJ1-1	TGTGCCAGCAGTTTATCGTTGGGAGTAGGAGCTTTCTTT	CASSLSLGVGAFF
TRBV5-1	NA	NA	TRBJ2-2	TGCGCCAGCAGTTCCTATAGGAGAAACACCGGGGAGCTGTTTTTT	CASSSYRRNTGELFF
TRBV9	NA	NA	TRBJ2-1	TGTGCCAGCAGCTGGGGAGGTGGGTCCGAGCAGTTCTTC	CASSWGGGSEQFF
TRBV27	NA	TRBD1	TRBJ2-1	TGTGCCAGCAGAGACCTCCGGGACAGAGGCAATGAGCAGTTCTTC	CASRDLRDRGNEQFF
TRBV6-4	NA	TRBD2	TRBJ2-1	TGTGCCAGCGCCCGGACTAGCGGGAGGCAGTGGGCTGAGCAGTTCTTC	CASARTSGRQWAEQFF
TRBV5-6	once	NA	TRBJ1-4	TGTGCCAGCAGCTTGGATTCCTTGGCAACTAATGAAAAACTGTTTTTT	CASSLDSLATNEKLFF